The source of this T cell receptor (beta chain) is a study of vaccination and CD4 T cells after COVID-19. CDR1 and CDR2 (germline): MDHEN, SYDVKM. Trimming removed 3 bases from V and 10 bases from J, with 9 bases in between. This CDR3 spans 11 amino acids. Documented treatment: roughly nine-day PBMC culture with coronavirus spike peptide pools or control peptides (ViraFEST assay). Sequencing of cultured CD4+ T cell DNA used the Oncomine TCR Beta short-read assay. Via MiXCR, TCRdb re-called the PCR reads, giving one row per CDR3 protein. The sample lists about 3,300 distinct CDR3 sequences; approximately 54% were seen once. Regarding this clonotype: Its target is unknown.

This TCR was sampled from a human donor who had recovered from COVID-19. The material sequenced was CD4+ T cells from blood, cultured in vitro. The V gene is TRBV28, the J gene TRBJ1-2; D remains ambiguous. CDR3 in amino acids: CASSFLTLYTF. The CDR3 coding sequence is TGTGCCAGCAGTTTTTTGACCCTCTACACCTTC.